The present entry profiles one T cell receptor beta chain with its context. Its antigen is not identified. Germline values: CDR1 LNHDA, CDR2 SQIVND (reference sequence). The CDR3 extends over 15 amino acids. V lost 5 bases to trimming and J lost 1 base; unmatched junction nucleotides: 2. In the PCR, 60 Vbeta and 13 Jbeta primers were used. TCRdb keeps only in-frame clones here, not all; method: immunoSEQ multiplex PCR. The data contain 70,000 to 95,000 clones, more than 55% of them singletons. This sample is drawn from a study of cytomegalovirus exposure and HLA in healthy donors. Study-level points and caveats: Sequencing likely produced, as an artifact, a cluster of highly shared sequence variants. Later analysis showed most CMV-associated TCR beta chains appearing HLA-restricted. Other equally common chains were less clonally expanded than HLA-associated TCR beta chains, a later analysis showed.

The clonotype was recovered from a woman in her 30s in good health and CMV-seropositive. The specimen sequenced was PBMCs. This chain joins TRBV19 and TRBJ2-6, with 7 bases identical to TRBD1. The CDR3 DNA is TGTGCCAGTAGTCTACAGGGGTCTGGGGCCAACGTCCTGACTTTC. This codes for CASSLQGSGANVLTF.